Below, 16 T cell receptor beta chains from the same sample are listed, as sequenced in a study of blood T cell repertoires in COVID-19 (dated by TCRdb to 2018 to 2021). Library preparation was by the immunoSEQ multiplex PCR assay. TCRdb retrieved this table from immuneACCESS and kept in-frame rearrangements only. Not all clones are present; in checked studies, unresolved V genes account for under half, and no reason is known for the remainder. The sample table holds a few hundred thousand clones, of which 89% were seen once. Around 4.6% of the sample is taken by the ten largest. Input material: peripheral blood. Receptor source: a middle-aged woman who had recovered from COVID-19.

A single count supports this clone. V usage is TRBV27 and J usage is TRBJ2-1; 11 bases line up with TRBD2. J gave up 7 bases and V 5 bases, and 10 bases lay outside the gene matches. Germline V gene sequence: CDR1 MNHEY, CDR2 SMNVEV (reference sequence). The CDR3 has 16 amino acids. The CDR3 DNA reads TGTGCCAGCAGTCCCCATCTTAGCGGGAGGGGTAATGAGCAGTTCTTC. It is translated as CASSPHLSGRGNEQFF.

The CDR3 here is CSASCPPGISYEQYV. The CDR3 coding sequence is TGCAGTGCTAGTTGTCCCCCGGGGATCTCCTACGAGCAGTACGTC. The chain joins TRBV20-1 to TRBJ2-7; TRBD2 is a possible D gene (5 bases). Trimming shortened V by 3 bases and J by 0 bases, and 15 bases separated the two germline ends. The CDR3 is 15 residues long. CDR1 DFQATT and CDR2 SNEGSKA come from the germline V gene (reference sequence).

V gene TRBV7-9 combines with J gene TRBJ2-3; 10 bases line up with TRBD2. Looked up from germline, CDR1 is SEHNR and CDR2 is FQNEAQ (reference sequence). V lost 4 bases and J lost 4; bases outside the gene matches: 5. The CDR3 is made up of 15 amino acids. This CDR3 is CASSSPAGGSDTQYF. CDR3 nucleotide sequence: TGTGCCAGCAGCTCCCCAGCGGGGGGGTCAGATACGCAGTATTTT.

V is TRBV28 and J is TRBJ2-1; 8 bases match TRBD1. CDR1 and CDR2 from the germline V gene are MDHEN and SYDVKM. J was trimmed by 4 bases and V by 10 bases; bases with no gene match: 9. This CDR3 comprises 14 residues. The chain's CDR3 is CATSWDRRYNEQFF. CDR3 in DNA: TGTGCCACCTCCTGGGACAGGAGGTACAATGAGCAGTTCTTC.

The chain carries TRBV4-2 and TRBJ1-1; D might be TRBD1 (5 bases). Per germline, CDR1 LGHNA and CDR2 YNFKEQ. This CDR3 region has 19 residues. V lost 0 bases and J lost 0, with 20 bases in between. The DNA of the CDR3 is TGTGCCAGCAGCCAAGATGAGGCGGGGACGCGAGTAGTGAACACTGAAGCTTTCTTT. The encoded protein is CASSQDEAGTRVVNTEAFF.

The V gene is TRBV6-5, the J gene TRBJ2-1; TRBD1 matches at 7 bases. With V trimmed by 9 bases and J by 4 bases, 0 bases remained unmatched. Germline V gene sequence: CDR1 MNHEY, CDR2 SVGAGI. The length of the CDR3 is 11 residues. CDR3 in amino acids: CARGQYNEQFF. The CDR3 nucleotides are TGTGCCAGGGGACAGTACAATGAGCAGTTCTTC.

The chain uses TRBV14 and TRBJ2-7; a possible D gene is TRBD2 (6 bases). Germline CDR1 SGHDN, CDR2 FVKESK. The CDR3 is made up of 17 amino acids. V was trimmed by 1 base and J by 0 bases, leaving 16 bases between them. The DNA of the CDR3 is TGTGCCAGCAGCCAAGTAGGTGGGGGGTCAAGCTCCTACGAGCAGTACGTC. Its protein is CASSQVGGGSSSYEQYV.

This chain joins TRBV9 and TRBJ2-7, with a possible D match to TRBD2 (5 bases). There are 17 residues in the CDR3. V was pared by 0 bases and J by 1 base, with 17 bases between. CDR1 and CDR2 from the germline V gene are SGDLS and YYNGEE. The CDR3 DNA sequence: TGTGCCAGCAGCGTAGGAGTCCGAGGGCTCGGATCCTACGAGCAGTACGTC. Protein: CASSVGVRGLGSYEQYV.

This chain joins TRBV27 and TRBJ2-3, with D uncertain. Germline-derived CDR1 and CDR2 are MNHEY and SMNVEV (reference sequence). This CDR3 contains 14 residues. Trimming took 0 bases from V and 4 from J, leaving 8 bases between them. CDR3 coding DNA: TGTGCCAGCAGTTTATCTGTTTCCGCAGATACGCAGTATTTT. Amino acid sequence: CASSLSVSADTQYF.

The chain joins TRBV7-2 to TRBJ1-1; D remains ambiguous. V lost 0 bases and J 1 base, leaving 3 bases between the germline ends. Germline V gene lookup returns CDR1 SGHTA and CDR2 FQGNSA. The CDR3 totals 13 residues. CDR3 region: CASSLAGNTEAFF. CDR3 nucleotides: TGTGCCAGCAGCTTAGCCGGGAACACTGAAGCTTTCTTT.

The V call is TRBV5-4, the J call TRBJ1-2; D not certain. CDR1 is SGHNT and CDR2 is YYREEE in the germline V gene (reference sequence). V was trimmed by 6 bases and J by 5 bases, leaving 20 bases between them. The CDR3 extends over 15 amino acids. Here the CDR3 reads CASTPREGIGYGYTF. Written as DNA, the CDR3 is TGTGCCAGCACTCCTAGGGAGGGAATCGGGTATGGCTACACCTTC.

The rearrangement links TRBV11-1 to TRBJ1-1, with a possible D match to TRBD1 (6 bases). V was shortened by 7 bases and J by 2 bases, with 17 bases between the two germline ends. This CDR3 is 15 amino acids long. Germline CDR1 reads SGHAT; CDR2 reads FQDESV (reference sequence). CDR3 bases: TGTGCCAGCACCGTGATTGGGGGCTCAAACACTGAAGCTTTCTTT. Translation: CASTVIGGSNTEAFF.

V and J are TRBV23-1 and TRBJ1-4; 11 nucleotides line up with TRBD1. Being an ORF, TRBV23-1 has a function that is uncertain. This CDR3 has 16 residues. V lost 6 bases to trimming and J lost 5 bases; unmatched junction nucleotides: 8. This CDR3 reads CASSRTGGHVNEKLFF. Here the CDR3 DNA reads TGCGCCAGCAGCCGGACAGGGGGCCATGTAAATGAAAAACTGTTTTTT.

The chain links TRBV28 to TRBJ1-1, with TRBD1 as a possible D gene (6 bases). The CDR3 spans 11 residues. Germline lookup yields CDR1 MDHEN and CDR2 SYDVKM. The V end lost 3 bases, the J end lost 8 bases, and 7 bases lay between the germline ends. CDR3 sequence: CASSLGAEAFF. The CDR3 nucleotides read TGTGCCAGCAGTTTGGGGGCCGAAGCTTTCTTT. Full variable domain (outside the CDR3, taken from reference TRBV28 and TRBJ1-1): DVKVTQSSRYLVKRTGEKVFLECVQDMDHENMFWYRQDPGLGLRLIYFSYDVKMKEKGDIPEGYSVSREKKERFSLILESASTNQTSMYLCASSLGAEAFFGQGTRLTVV.

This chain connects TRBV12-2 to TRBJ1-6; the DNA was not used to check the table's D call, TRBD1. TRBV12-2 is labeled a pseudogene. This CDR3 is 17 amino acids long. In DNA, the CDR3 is TGTGCAAGTCGCTTAGCAGGGTCCGGGACAGGGTGTTCACCCCTCCACTTT. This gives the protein CASRLAGSGTGCSPLHF.

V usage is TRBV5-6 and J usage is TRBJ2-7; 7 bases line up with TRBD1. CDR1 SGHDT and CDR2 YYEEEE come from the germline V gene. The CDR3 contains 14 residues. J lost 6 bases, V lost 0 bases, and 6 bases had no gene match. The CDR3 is CASSLEGAAGEQYF. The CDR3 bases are TGTGCCAGCAGCTTGGAGGGGGCGGCTGGCGAGCAGTACTTC.